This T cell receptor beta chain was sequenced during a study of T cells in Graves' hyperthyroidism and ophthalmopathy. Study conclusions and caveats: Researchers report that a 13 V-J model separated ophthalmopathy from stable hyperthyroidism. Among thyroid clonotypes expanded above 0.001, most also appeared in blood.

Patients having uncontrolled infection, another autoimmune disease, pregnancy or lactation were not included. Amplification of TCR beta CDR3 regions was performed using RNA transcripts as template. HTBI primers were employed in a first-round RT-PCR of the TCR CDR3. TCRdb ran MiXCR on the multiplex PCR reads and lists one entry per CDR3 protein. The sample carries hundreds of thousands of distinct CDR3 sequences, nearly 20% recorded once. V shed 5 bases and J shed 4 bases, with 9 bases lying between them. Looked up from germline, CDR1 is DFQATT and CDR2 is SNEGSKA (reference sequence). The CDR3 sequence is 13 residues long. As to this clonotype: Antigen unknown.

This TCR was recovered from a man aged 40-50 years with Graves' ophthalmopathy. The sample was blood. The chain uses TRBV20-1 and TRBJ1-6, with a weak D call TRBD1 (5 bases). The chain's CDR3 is CSAGTVYNSPLHF. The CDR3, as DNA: TGCAGTGCTGGGACGGTTTATAATTCACCCCTCCACTTT.